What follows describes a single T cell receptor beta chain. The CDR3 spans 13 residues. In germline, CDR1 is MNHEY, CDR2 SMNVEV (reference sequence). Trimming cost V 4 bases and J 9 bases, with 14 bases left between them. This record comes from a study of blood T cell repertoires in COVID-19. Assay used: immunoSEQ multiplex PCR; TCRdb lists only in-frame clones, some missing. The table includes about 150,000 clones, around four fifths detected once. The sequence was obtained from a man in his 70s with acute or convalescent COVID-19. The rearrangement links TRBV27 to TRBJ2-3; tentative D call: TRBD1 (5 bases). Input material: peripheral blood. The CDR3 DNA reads TGTGCCAGCAGTTACGGCCCTAGGGGCACGCAGTATTTT. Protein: CASSYGPRGTQYF.